This TCR beta chain is from a study of shared clonotypes between healthy human individuals. CD8 cells classed as naive were CD45RO-negative and positively selected for CCR7, excluding terminally differentiated effector memory CD45RA+ cells. Here immunoSEQ multiplex PCR was the method, and the copy in TCRdb shows in-frame clones only, minus some. The data show approximately 1.9 million clones, with about 94% seen just once and around 1.7% held by the top ten. Germline trimming cut 6 bases from V and 6 bases from J; bases unmatched to any gene: 5. The CDR3 runs to 12 residues. Germline V gene sequence: CDR1 LNHDA, CDR2 SQIVND (reference sequence).

This receptor was identified in a man aged 18 to 29 in good health. Some clones in this sample may be carry-over from other donors' samples. The J gene is TRBJ2-7, the V gene TRBV19; TRBD1 matches at 7 bases. Sequenced material: naive CD8+ T cells from PBMCs. The CDR3 DNA reads as TGTGCCAGTAGCCCGACAGGGTTCGAGCAGTACTTC. Amino acids: CASSPTGFEQYF.